These 31 T cell receptor beta chains were all obtained from the same sample, sequenced in a study of PD-1 blockade in mismatch repair-deficient tumors. The protocol was immunoSEQ multiplex PCR, while the TCRdb copy is restricted to in-frame clones and leaves out a portion. The table lists around 51,000 clones, over 70% of them singletons. The sequencing used peripheral blood, collected 20 weeks after starting pembrolizumab. These receptors were taken from an adult with mismatch repair-deficient cancer.

The gene calls are TRBV30 and TRBJ1-3; D may be TRBD1 (5 bases). The CDR3 has 15 amino acids. V lost 4 bases to trimming and J lost 3 bases, with 16 bases between them. Germline loops: CDR1 GTSNPN, CDR2 SVGIG (reference sequence). The CDR3 reads CAWTGYGGIGNTIYF. The CDR3 DNA is TGTGCCTGGACTGGGTATGGGGGTATTGGAAACACCATATATTTT.

V and J are TRBV16 and TRBJ2-1; 10 positions agree with TRBD1. CDR3 size: 15 residues. V dropped 2 bases and J dropped 8; count of bases not matched to a gene: 6. Germline V gives CDR1 KGHSY, CDR2 FQNENV. This CDR3 is CASSQTGTGEYEQFF. CDR3 coding DNA: TGTGCCAGCAGCCAAACCGGGACAGGGGAATATGAGCAGTTCTTC.

The gene calls are TRBV11-3 and TRBJ2-6; D gene ambiguous. The V gene lost 2 bases and the J gene lost 0 bases, with 8 bases spanning the gap. This CDR3 region has 16 residues. Germline V gene data show CDR1 as SGHNT and CDR2 as YENEEA. CDR3 sequence: CASSLWRGSGANVLTF. The CDR3 DNA follows: TGTGCCAGCAGCTTATGGCGCGGCTCTGGGGCCAACGTCCTGACTTTC. Full variable domain (missing parts from reference TRBV11-3 and TRBJ2-6): EAGVVQSPRYKIIEKKQPVAFWCNPISGHNTLYWYLQNLGQGPELLIRYENEEAVDDSQLPKDRFSAERLKGVDSTLKIQPAELGDSAVYLCASSLWRGSGANVLTFGAGSRLTVL.

This clone was observed once. The V gene is TRBV11-3, the J gene TRBJ2-7, with a weak D call TRBD1 (6 bases). The germline V and J ends were trimmed by 4 bases and 2 bases, with 12 bases remaining between them. Germline V gives CDR1 SGHNT, CDR2 YENEEA. The CDR3 is made up of 14 amino acids. The CDR3 loop is CASSYRDRPYEQYF. In nucleotides, the CDR3 is TGTGCCAGCAGCTACAGGGACCGACCCTACGAGCAGTACTTC.

The CDR3 loop is CATALGGRGYNEQFF. The CDR3 DNA reads TGTGCCACTGCCTTGGGCGGGAGGGGGTACAATGAGCAGTTCTTC. The rearrangement joins TRBV19 to TRBJ2-1, with 9 bases aligning to TRBD2. From germline, CDR1 is LNHDA and CDR2 SQIVND (reference sequence). V shed 10 bases, J shed 4 bases, and the junction held 11 bases outside the gene matches. The CDR3 contains 15 residues.

The chain couples TRBV18 to TRBJ2-7; D is possibly TRBD1 (5 bases). V was trimmed by 0 bases and J by 5 bases, leaving 14 bases between them. Germline values: CDR1 KGHSH, CDR2 LQKENI. The length of the CDR3 is 15 residues. CDR3 amino acids: CASSPPLLGAHEQYF. The CDR3 nucleotides read TGTGCCAGCTCACCACCGTTGCTAGGGGCCCACGAGCAGTACTTC.

The J gene is TRBJ2-5, the V gene TRBV4-2; 11 nucleotides line up with TRBD2. With V trimmed by 1 base and J by 4 bases, 5 bases remained unmatched. The CDR3 length is 16 residues. In germline, CDR1 is LGHNA, CDR2 YNFKEQ. CDR3 protein: CASSQALAGVGETQYF. The CDR3 DNA sequence: TGTGCCAGCAGCCAAGCACTAGCGGGAGTTGGAGAGACCCAGTACTTC.

This chain links TRBV6-5 with TRBJ1-2; D unclear. V was clipped by 0 bases and J by 2 bases, with 7 bases between them. CDR3 size: 14 residues. The germline gives CDR1 MNHEY, CDR2 SVGAGI. The CDR3 loop reads CASSYSRMNYGYTF. As DNA, the CDR3 is TGTGCCAGCAGTTACTCTCGGATGAACTATGGCTACACCTTC.

The table lists this clone with a few counts. The genes are TRBV10-2 and TRBJ2-7, with no clear D. V was shortened by 0 bases and J by 0 bases, with 15 bases between the two germline ends. Germline V lookup: CDR1 WSHSY, CDR2 SAAADI. This CDR3 is built from 17 residues. The CDR3 DNA sequence: TGCGCCAGCAGTGAGTCGAAGACCGGAGAGATCTCCTACGAGCAGTACTTC. Residues: CASSESKTGEISYEQYF.

The chain combines TRBV30 with TRBJ2-3; the match to TRBD2 covers 7 bases. The CDR3 is made up of 15 amino acids. CDR1 GTSNPN and CDR2 SVGIG come from the germline V gene (reference sequence). J lost 1 base, V lost 1 base, and 5 bases had no gene match. The CDR3 DNA sequence: TGTGCCTGGAGTGATGGCGGGAGAGGCACAGATACGCAGTATTTT. It is translated as CAWSDGGRGTDTQYF. The full variable domain, completed using reference TRBV30 and TRBJ2-3, is SQTIHQWPATLVQPVGSPLSLECTVEGTSNPNLYWYRQAAGRGLQLLFYSVGIGQISSEVPQNLSASRPQDRQFILSSKKLLLSDSGFYLCAWSDGGRGTDTQYFGPGTRLTVL.

The chain recombines TRBV7-8 with TRBJ2-7; 9 bases line up with TRBD1. V trimming: 6 bases; J trimming: 4 bases; junction bases outside the gene matches: 10. Per the germline V gene, CDR1 is SGHVS and CDR2 is FQNEAQ. This CDR3 comprises 15 residues. CDR3 residues: CASSLKRGQGYEQYF. DNA for the CDR3: TGTGCCAGCAGTTTAAAACGGGGACAGGGTTACGAGCAGTACTTC.

V gene TRBV7-2 combines with J gene TRBJ2-3, with 9 bases lining up with TRBD1. J lost 2 bases, V lost 6 bases, and 6 bases had no gene match. The CDR3 covers 15 residues. The germline CDR1 and CDR2 sequences are SGHTA and FQGNSA. The CDR3 nucleotides are TGTGCCAGCAGGCCGACAGGGGGGGTCACAGATACGCAGTATTTT. Its translation: CASRPTGGVTDTQYF. Variable domain in full (rest from reference TRBV7-2 and TRBJ2-3): GAGVSQSPSNKVTEKGKDVELRCDPISGHTALYWYRQSLGQGLEFLIYFQGNSAPDKSGLPSDRFSAERTGGSVSTLTIQRTQQEDSAVYLCASRPTGGVTDTQYFGPGTRLTVL.

Here the CDR3 DNA reads TGTGCCAGCAGCCAAGGTAGCGGGGAGCTGTTTTTT. Protein sequence: CASSQGSGELFF. The chain uses TRBV7-9 and TRBJ2-2; D unclear. CDR1 and CDR2 from the germline V gene are SEHNR and FQNEAQ (reference sequence). Trimming left V 5 bases short and J 7 bases short, with 8 bases between. This CDR3 is 12 amino acids long.

V gene TRBV18 combines with J gene TRBJ2-7, with D tentatively TRBD1 or TRBD2 (5 bases each). The CDR3 spans 14 residues. The germline V gene has CDR1 KGHSH and CDR2 LQKENI. V was trimmed by 4 bases and J by 4 bases, leaving 14 bases between them. DNA for the CDR3: TGTGCCAGCTCACTTGGTGGGGGATCGTACGAGCAGTACTTC. Translating it yields CASSLGGGSYEQYF.

This clone is classed as medium-sized. V usage is TRBV28 and J usage is TRBJ2-7; weak D call: TRBD1 (6 bases). Germline CDR1 and CDR2: MDHEN and SYDVKM. V was pared by 4 bases and J by 5 bases, with 9 bases between. The CDR3 contains 12 residues. This chain's CDR3 is CASSSGVHEQYF. CDR3 nucleotides: TGTGCCAGCAGTTCAGGGGTCCACGAGCAGTACTTC.

The chain uses TRBV7-9 and TRBJ1-2, with 10 bases that match TRBD1. CDR1 and CDR2 (germline): SEHNR, FQNEAQ (reference sequence). Trimming cost V 1 base and J 3 bases; bases outside gene matches: 5. This CDR3 has 16 amino acids. CDR3 protein: CASSLGQGAKHYGYTF. As DNA, the CDR3 is TGTGCCAGCAGCTTAGGACAGGGGGCGAAGCACTATGGCTACACCTTC.

The chain employs TRBV29-1 and TRBJ2-1, with D maybe TRBD2 (6 bases). Germline V gene data show CDR1 as SQVTM and CDR2 as ANQGSEA. The CDR3 is 15 amino acids. Trimming shortened V by 3 bases and J by 4 bases, and 16 bases separated the two germline ends. The CDR3 reads CSVEPGTYLYNEQFF. The CDR3 nucleotides read TGCAGCGTTGAGCCCGGGACTTATTTATACAATGAGCAGTTCTTC.

The J gene is TRBJ2-7, the V gene TRBV18, with D possibly matching TRBD2 (6 bases). The CDR3 totals 15 residues. Germline CDR1 KGHSH, CDR2 LQKENI. Trimming pared 2 bases from V and 4 bases from J, leaving 15 bases between. The CDR3 here is CASSPSAGSLYEQYF. The CDR3 bases are TGTGCCAGCTCACCATCTGCGGGGAGCCTATACGAGCAGTACTTC.

The chain is built from TRBV11-2 and TRBJ2-7; D unresolved. Trimming pared 1 base from V and 6 bases from J, leaving 7 bases between. The CDR3 length is 12 residues. Germline V gives CDR1 SGHAT, CDR2 FQNNGV. CDR3 residues: CASSLGSVEQYF. CDR3 DNA sequence: TGTGCCAGCAGCTTAGGGTCGGTCGAGCAGTACTTC.

The chain has TRBV10-3 and TRBJ2-5, with 7 bases identical to TRBD2. This CDR3 contains 14 residues. The germline CDR1 and CDR2 sequences are ENHRY and SYGVKD. V gave up 6 bases and J gave up 2 bases; unmatched junction bases: 6. As DNA, the CDR3 is TGTGCCATCAGGCCTACTAGCGAACAAGAGACCCAGTACTTC. This gives the protein CAIRPTSEQETQYF.

The chain employs TRBV14 and TRBJ2-3; no clear D. V was trimmed by 3 bases and J by 10 bases, leaving 14 bases between them. CDR3 length: 13 residues. The germline V gene has CDR1 SGHDN and CDR2 FVKESK. CDR3 amino acids: CASSQTLHWAQYF. CDR3 nucleotides: TGTGCCAGCAGCCAGACTCTTCACTGGGCGCAGTATTTT.

The gene calls are TRBV5-1 and TRBJ2-5; perhaps TRBD1 as D (7 bases). Trimming took 4 bases from V and 4 from J, leaving 11 bases between them. Per germline, CDR1 SGHRS and CDR2 YFSETQ. The length of the CDR3 is 13 residues. Here the CDR3 DNA reads TGCGCCAGCAGCCCTCAGGGGGGAGAGACCCAGTACTTC. Residues: CASSPQGGETQYF. Full variable domain (missing parts from reference TRBV5-1 and TRBJ2-5): KAGVTQTPRYLIKTRGQQVTLSCSPISGHRSVSWYQQTPGQGLQFLFEYFSETQRNKGNFPGRFSGRQFSNSRSEMNVSTLELGDSALYLCASSPQGGETQYFGPGTRLLVL.

The chain carries TRBV7-9 and TRBJ2-3, with D unclear. The V end lost 6 bases, the J end lost 6 bases, and 16 bases lay between the germline ends. This CDR3 is built from 14 residues. The germline CDR1 and CDR2 sequences are SEHNR and FQNEAQ (reference sequence). Here the CDR3 reads CASSLTELRDTQYF. As DNA, the CDR3 is TGTGCCAGCAGTCTGACGGAGCTCCGCGATACGCAGTATTTT.

V and J are TRBV7-9 and TRBJ2-2, with 7 bases that match TRBD2. The V gene's germline CDR1 is SEHNR and CDR2 FQNEAQ (reference sequence). The CDR3 has 14 residues. Unmatched junction bases numbered 5, after V lost 7 bases and J lost 3 bases. The CDR3 DNA sequence: TGTGCCAGCACCGGGAGGTTGGACACCGGGGAGCTGTTTTTT. This encodes CASTGRLDTGELFF.

This clone was detected a few times. The rearrangement links TRBV11-2 to TRBJ2-1; 11 bases map to TRBD2. CDR3 size: 15 residues. Germline values: CDR1 SGHAT, CDR2 FQNNGV. The J segment lost 6 bases and the V segment lost 5 bases, leaving 6 bases of the junction unmatched. CDR3 coding DNA: TGTGCCAGCAGCCCGGGACTAGCGGATGTCAATGAGCAGTTCTTC. Residues: CASSPGLADVNEQFF.

The V gene is TRBV6-5, the J gene TRBJ2-1, with TRBD2 matching over 8 bases. Germline CDR1 and CDR2: MNHEY and SVGAGI. The CDR3 covers 16 residues. The V and J ends lost 4 bases and 8 bases, in that order; junction bases with no gene match: 13. CDR3: CASSSGGAGEGDEQFF. CDR3 nucleotide sequence: TGTGCCAGCAGTTCCGGTGGAGCGGGGGAGGGGGATGAGCAGTTCTTC.

The V and J genes are TRBV9 and TRBJ2-1; D possibly corresponds to TRBD2 (6 bases). Trimming removed 5 bases at V and 2 bases at J, with 11 bases between. The CDR3 is 14 amino acids. Germline V lookup: CDR1 SGDLS, CDR2 YYNGEE. CDR3 amino acids: CASSVGLTYNEQFF. In DNA form, the CDR3 reads TGTGCCAGCAGTGTGGGACTGACCTACAATGAGCAGTTCTTC.

Written as DNA, the CDR3 is TGTGCCAGCTCACCACCGCCGGGGCGGGAGACCCAGTACTTC. This gives the protein CASSPPPGRETQYF. This chain connects TRBV18 to TRBJ2-5, with D possibly being TRBD1 or TRBD2 (5 bases each). Germline assignment: CDR1 KGHSH and CDR2 LQKENI. V dropped 0 bases and J dropped 5 bases, with 10 bases sitting between them. This CDR3 region has 14 residues.

The J gene is TRBJ2-2, the V gene TRBV19; no definite D call. Germline values: CDR1 LNHDA, CDR2 SQIVND (reference sequence). This CDR3 has 14 amino acids. V lost 3 bases and J 2 bases, leaving 7 bases between the germline ends. In DNA, the CDR3 is TGTGCCAGTAGTATTACCCCTAACACCGGGGAGCTGTTTTTT. It encodes CASSITPNTGELFF.

This rearrangement joins TRBV7-9 to TRBJ2-1; 7 nucleotides match TRBD2. CDR1 and CDR2 (germline): SEHNR, FQNEAQ (reference sequence). With V trimmed by 2 bases and J by 6 bases, 13 bases remained unmatched. This CDR3 comprises 17 residues. The DNA for the CDR3 is TGTGCCAGCAGCTTAATCAGTTGGCGGGAGTCTGTCAATGAGCAGTTCTTC. It yields the protein CASSLISWRESVNEQFF.

The chain uses TRBV4-3 and TRBJ1-5; D is unresolved. The CDR3 has 14 residues. Trimming stripped 1 base from V and 2 bases from J, with 6 bases between. The V gene's germline CDR1 is LGHNA and CDR2 YSLEER. CDR3 amino acids: CASSQGIGNQPQHF. For the CDR3, the DNA is TGCGCCAGCAGCCAAGGGATCGGCAATCAGCCCCAGCATTTT.